Presented here are 22 T cell receptor beta chains from one specimen sequenced in a study of blood T cells in healthy people across ages. Sample-barcoded 5' priming and a J-beta primer mix drove a second PCR of roughly 7 to 11 cycles. TCRdb processed the 5' RACE reads anew with MiXCR; each CDR3 protein has one entry. The sample shows hundreds of thousands of distinct CDR3 sequences, about 61% of them seen only once. Source material: blood. Receptors originate from a man between 35 and 55 years old in good health.

The V call is TRBV20-1, the J call TRBJ2-5, with D perhaps TRBD2 (6 bases). The CDR3 is 15 residues long. V was shortened by 5 bases and J by 5 bases, with 21 bases between the two germline ends. Germline V gives CDR1 DFQATT, CDR2 SNEGSKA (reference sequence). This CDR3 reads CSALREAGLSETQYF. The CDR3 DNA reads as TGCAGTGCTCTTAGGGAGGCGGGGTTAAGCGAGACCCAGTACTTC.

This clonotype was observed many times. The chain has TRBV20-1 and TRBJ1-5; 7 nucleotides align to TRBD1. Germline lookup yields CDR1 DFQATT and CDR2 SNEGSKA (reference sequence). Germline trimming cut 1 base from V and 5 bases from J; bases unmatched to any gene: 17. This CDR3 region has 18 residues. CDR3 region: CSARGRGGTGRDHQPQHF. The DNA for the CDR3 is TGCAGTGCTAGAGGTCGAGGGGGCACAGGGCGGGATCATCAGCCCCAGCATTTT.

CDR3 bases: TGTGCCAGCAGCGTAGGGCTAGCGGGGTACAATGAGCAGTTCTTC. It codes for CASSVGLAGYNEQFF. The rearrangement joins TRBV9 to TRBJ2-1; 9 nucleotides match TRBD2. Germline V gene data show CDR1 as SGDLS and CDR2 as YYNGEE. V trimming: 0 bases; J trimming: 4 bases; junction bases outside the gene matches: 2. The CDR3 contains 15 residues.

This clonotype was recorded only once. The chain carries TRBV27 and TRBJ1-1; 8 nucleotides agree with TRBD1. With 6 bases clipped from V and 1 base from J, the junction kept 7 bases outside the gene matches. The CDR3 sequence is 15 residues long. CDR1 MNHEY and CDR2 SMNVEV come from the germline V gene (reference sequence). CDR3 sequence reads: CASRETGGGNTEAFF. CDR3 DNA: TGTGCCAGCAGGGAAACAGGGGGGGGGAACACTGAAGCTTTCTTT.

V gene TRBV7-2 combines with J gene TRBJ2-3, with D possibly matching TRBD1 (6 bases). V was trimmed by 6 bases and J by 0 bases, leaving 25 bases between them. Germline-derived CDR1 and CDR2 are SGHTA and FQGNSA. The length of the CDR3 is 19 residues. CDR3 region: CASRPDRFFRGTSTDTQYF. The CDR3 DNA is TGTGCCAGCAGACCTGACCGATTTTTCAGGGGAACTAGCACAGATACGCAGTATTTT.

The chain is built from TRBV9 and TRBJ1-1, with D tentatively TRBD1 (5 bases). The germline V and J ends were trimmed by 4 bases and 8 bases, with 18 bases remaining between them. In germline, CDR1 is SGDLS, CDR2 YYNGEE. The CDR3 sequence is 14 residues long. The CDR3 sequence: CASSPGSTGTEAFF. CDR3 bases: TGTGCCAGCAGCCCCGGATCCACAGGAACCGAAGCTTTCTTT.

On this clonotype itself: One end of the junction fails to match germline, which may point to a read error. The chain uses TRBV7-7 and TRBJ2-5; D might be TRBD2 (6 bases). The CDR3 has 17 amino acids. Germline CDR1 and CDR2: SSHAT and FNYEAQ (reference sequence). CDR3 sequence reads: CASSPGVGAMDQETQYF. DNA of the CDR3: TGTGCTAGCAGCCCGGGAGTCGGGGCAATGGACCAAGAGACCCAGTACTTC.

The chain joins TRBV5-1 to TRBJ2-1, with D perhaps TRBD2 (6 bases). Germline lookup yields CDR1 SGHRS and CDR2 YFSETQ. This CDR3 is built from 15 residues. V was pared by 3 bases and J by 8 bases, with 18 bases between. The CDR3 loop is CASSSEGGVLDEQFF. CDR3 bases: TGCGCCAGCAGCTCCGAAGGCGGGGTTTTGGATGAGCAGTTCTTC.

This clonotype was detected a few times. The V and J genes are TRBV9 and TRBJ2-1, with TRBD2 identical over 11 bases. Germline V gives CDR1 SGDLS, CDR2 YYNGEE. Trimming took 0 bases from V and 7 from J; bases not matched to a gene: 6. This CDR3 has 16 amino acids. The CDR3 DNA reads as TGTGCCAGCAGCGTAGGGTCGGCTAGCGGGAGGAATGAGCAGTTCTTC. Its protein product is CASSVGSASGRNEQFF.

This chain uses TRBV7-6 with TRBJ1-2; D not resolved. The CDR3 is made up of 17 amino acids. V was pared by 5 bases and J by 0 bases, with 19 bases between. Germline CDR1 is SGHVS and CDR2 is FNYEAQ. In nucleotides, the CDR3 is TGTGCCAGCAGCGAAAATTCTCTCGGGGTTCCTAACTATGGCTACACCTTC. This encodes CASSENSLGVPNYGYTF.

This sequence joins TRBV7-2 and TRBJ2-5; possible D gene TRBD1, 6 bases. The CDR3 spans 17 residues. V lost 2 bases and J lost 0, with 16 bases in between. The germline CDR1 and CDR2 sequences are SGHTA and FQGNSA. The chain's CDR3 is CASSLNGQSLYQETQYF. The CDR3 region has the DNA TGTGCCAGCAGCTTAAACGGACAGAGTCTGTACCAAGAGACCCAGTACTTC.

The chain is built from TRBV6-5 and TRBJ1-2; D remains unclear. Germline CDR1 is MNHEY and CDR2 is SVGAGI. The CDR3 runs to 14 residues. V dropped 6 bases and J dropped 10 bases, with 21 bases sitting between them. This CDR3 is CASRRVSLGSAYTF. Written as DNA, the CDR3 is TGTGCCAGCAGGCGAGTATCCCTCGGATCGGCCTACACCTTC.

The chain combines TRBV28 with TRBJ2-6; D not resolved. The CDR3 loop spans 15 amino acids. Per the germline V gene, CDR1 is MDHEN and CDR2 is SYDVKM. The V end was cut by 3 bases, the J end by 4 bases, with 10 bases between. DNA of the CDR3: TGTGCCAGCAGTTTCGGTCCGGAGGGGGCCAACGTCCTGACTTTC. This codes for CASSFGPEGANVLTF.

The V and J genes are TRBV7-9 and TRBJ1-4, with 10 bases fitting TRBD1. The CDR3 has 14 amino acids. Germline V gene sequence: CDR1 SEHNR, CDR2 FQNEAQ (reference sequence). Trimming cost V 1 base and J 8 bases; bases outside gene matches: 1. CDR3 loop: CASSLGDRGEKLFF. In DNA form, the CDR3 reads TGTGCCAGCAGCTTAGGGGACAGGGGCGAAAAACTGTTTTTT.

The V call is TRBV5-5, the J call TRBJ2-6; D not resolved. The CDR3 is 15 residues long. V lost 4 bases, J lost 1 base, and 9 bases lay in between. The germline V gene encodes CDR1 SGHKS and CDR2 YYEKEE (reference sequence). Written as DNA, the CDR3 is TGTGCCAGCAGCAATGTCGGTTCTGGGGCCAACGTCCTGACTTTC. Protein product: CASSNVGSGANVLTF. The variable domain in full, completed from reference TRBV5-5 and TRBJ2-6, reads DAGVTQSPTHLIKTRGQQVTLRCSPISGHKSVSWYQQVLGQGPQFIFQYYEKEERGRGNFPDRFSARQFPNYSSELNVNALLLGDSALYLCASSNVGSGANVLTFGAGSRLTVL.

The rearrangement joins TRBV11-2 to TRBJ2-1; TRBD2 matches 9 bases. V lost 5 bases and J lost 5; bases outside the gene matches: 4. Germline V gene sequence: CDR1 SGHAT, CDR2 FQNNGV. This CDR3 contains 14 residues. The DNA for the CDR3 is TGTGCCAGCAGCCTTAGCGGGGGCCACAATGAGCAGTTCTTC. It codes for CASSLSGGHNEQFF.

The chain joins TRBV10-3 to TRBJ2-3; D perhaps matches TRBD2 (5 bases). This CDR3 has 13 amino acids. The V and J ends lost 6 bases and 0 bases respectively, with 7 bases between them. Looked up from germline, CDR1 is ENHRY and CDR2 is SYGVKD. CDR3 protein: CAIRRGSTDTQYF. In DNA, the CDR3 is TGTGCCATCAGGCGCGGGAGCACAGATACGCAGTATTTT.

The V and J genes are TRBV12-3 or TRBV12-4 and TRBJ1-2; 9 nucleotides match TRBD1. The CDR3 runs to 15 residues. With 5 bases clipped from V and 4 bases from J, the junction kept 8 bases outside the gene matches. The CDR3 spells CASSLRDRVSYGYTF. Written as DNA, the CDR3 is TGTGCCAGCAGTCTCCGGGACAGGGTTAGCTATGGCTACACCTTC.

The table lists this clonotype with a count of one. A much larger clone is a single base away; this may be a read error. This chain links TRBV7-2 with TRBJ2-3, with D perhaps matching TRBD2 (5 bases). The CDR3 has 15 residues. CDR1 is SGHTA, CDR2 FQGNSA, per germline. The V end lost 0 bases, the J end lost 0 bases, and 7 bases lay between the germline ends. CDR3: CASSLASASTDTQYF. CDR3 coding DNA: TGTGCCAGCAGCTTAGCTAGCGCCAGCACAGATACGCAGTATTTT.

This sequence joins TRBV6-5 and TRBJ1-1; D gene ambiguous. V gave up 3 bases and J gave up 0 bases, with 11 bases separating them. The CDR3 spans 15 residues. Germline assignment: CDR1 MNHEY and CDR2 SVGAGI. The CDR3 region has the DNA TGTGCCAGCAGTTATGCGGGGATCATGAACACTGAAGCTTTCTTT. Translated, it gives CASSYAGIMNTEAFF.

The chain links TRBV6-5 to TRBJ2-7; a weak D match, TRBD2 (6 bases). This CDR3 region has 15 residues. Looked up from germline, CDR1 is MNHEY and CDR2 is SVGAGI. The V gene lost 2 bases and the J gene lost 3 bases, with 14 bases spanning the gap. CDR3 coding DNA: TGTGCCAGCAGTTACACCCGGGACTTAAGCTACGAGCAGTACTTC. It yields the protein CASSYTRDLSYEQYF.

This clonotype showed up just a few times. The chain has TRBV29-1 and TRBJ2-3; 10 positions agree with TRBD2. The CDR3 covers 14 residues. From germline, CDR1 is SQVTM and CDR2 ANQGSEA. Here the CDR3 DNA reads TGCAGTGCTATAGCTAGCGGGAGTTGGGATACGCAGTATTTT. It encodes CSAIASGSWDTQYF.